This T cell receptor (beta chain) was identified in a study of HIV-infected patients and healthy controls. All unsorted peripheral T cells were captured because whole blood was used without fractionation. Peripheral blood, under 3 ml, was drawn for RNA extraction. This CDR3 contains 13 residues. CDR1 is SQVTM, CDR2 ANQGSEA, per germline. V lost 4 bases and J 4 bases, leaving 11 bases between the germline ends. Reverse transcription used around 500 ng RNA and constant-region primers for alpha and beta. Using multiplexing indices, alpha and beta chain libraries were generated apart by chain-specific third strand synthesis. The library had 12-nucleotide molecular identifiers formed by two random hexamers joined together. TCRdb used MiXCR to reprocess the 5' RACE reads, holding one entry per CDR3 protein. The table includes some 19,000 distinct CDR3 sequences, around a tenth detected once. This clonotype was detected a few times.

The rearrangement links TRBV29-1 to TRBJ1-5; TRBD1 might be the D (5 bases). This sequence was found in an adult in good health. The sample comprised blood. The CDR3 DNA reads TGCAGCGTTGGTGGGGGTGGGAATCAGCCCCAGCATTTT. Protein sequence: CSVGGGGNQPQHF.